The rows below give T cell receptor beta chains drawn from one sample of a study of long-term antiretroviral therapy in people with HIV. Measured with immunoSEQ multiplex PCR; TCRdb has only the in-frame clones, and not every one. Among tens of thousands of clones listed, 82% were seen once. The sequencing here drew on unsorted PBMCs, taken 0.3 years after starting antiretroviral therapy. The receptors come from a man aged 18 to 29 with HIV. Both conserved end residues are part of each CDR3. The D gene is left open where the match is weak. Part of the rows lack a size; the others show once, few, many or a class for expanded clones.

- TRBD1 TRBJ2-2 TRBV5-8 TGTGCCAGCAGCTTGGCCATCAGGGGGCAGTACACCGGGGAGCTGTTTTTT CASSLAIRGQYTGELFF
- TRBD1 TRBJ2-7 TRBV7-2 TGTGCCAGCAGCTCTTACAGGGGGCGCGGGGGCGAGCAGTACTTC CASSSYRGRGGEQYF
- TRBD1 TRBJ1-1 TRBV6-5 TGTGCCAGCAGTTACTCGTACCAGGGGGGCACTGAAGCTTTCTTT CASSYSYQGGTEAFF
- TRBD2 TRBJ2-1 TRBV19 TGTGCCAGTAGCACGGGCGGGGGGCCCTACAATGAGCAGTTCTTC CASSTGGGPYNEQFF
- TRBD2 TRBJ2-7 TRBV28 TGTGCCAGCAGGGCCCCCACCCTAGCGGGATTCCACGAGCAGTACTTC CASRAPTLAGFHEQYF
- - TRBJ2-3 TRBV28 TGTGCCAGCAGTCCACTAGCCTACACAGATACGCAGTATTTT CASSPLAYTDTQYF
- - TRBJ2-5 TRBV2 TGTGCCAGCAGTCGCGAGTTCCATTCTGAGACCCAGTACTTC CASSREFHSETQYF
- TRBD1 TRBJ2-7 TRBV11-3 TGTGCCAGCAGCTCAAGGGACAGGGGGCCCTACGAGCAGTACTTC CASSSRDRGPYEQYF
- - TRBJ1-5 TRBV6-5 TGTGCCAGCAGTTACTCGAGATTGGGTTCTCAGCCCCAGCATTTT CASSYSRLGSQPQHF
- - TRBJ2-5 TRBV7-6 TGTGCCAGCAGCTTTAAAGGGGAAGAGACCCAGTACTTC CASSFKGEETQYF
- TRBD1 TRBJ2-1 TRBV2 TGTGCCAGCAGGCCGAACCCGGGACAGGGGCTCAATGAGCAGTTCTTC CASRPNPGQGLNEQFF
- - TRBJ2-6 TRBV5-6 TGTGCCAGCAGCTTGGCCGGACGGGCGTTCTCTGGGGCCAACGTCCTGACTTTC CASSLAGRAFSGANVLTF
few TRBD2 TRBJ2-1 TRBV7-9 TGTGCCAGCAGCCCCTCTTCGGCTAGCGGGGGGGCCTTCAATGAGCAGTTCTTC CASSPSSASGGAFNEQFF
- - TRBJ1-1 TRBV30 TGTGCCTGGAGTATTCGATACACTGAAGCTTTCTTT CAWSIRYTEAFF
- TRBD1 TRBJ2-2 TRBV5-1 TGCGCCAGCAGCAGCTGGACAGGCGATGGCACCGGGGAGCTGTTTTTT CASSSWTGDGTGELFF
- TRBD1 TRBJ1-6 TRBV7-9 TGTGCCAGCAGCGAATGGGTGACAGGGAATTCACCCCTCCACTTT CASSEWVTGNSPLHF
once TRBD2 TRBJ2-3 TRBV28 TGTGCCAGCACGGCTAGCGGGTTGGGGGATACGCAGTATTTT CASTASGLGDTQYF
few - TRBJ2-5 TRBV7-2 TGTGCCAGCAGCTTATGGCCGACTTTACAAGAGACCCAGTACTTC CASSLWPTLQETQYF
- - TRBJ2-7 TRBV21-1 TGTGCCAGCAGCATCCGGGACAGGGCTGACTCCTACGAGCAGTACTTC CASSIRDRADSYEQYF
- - TRBJ2-2 TRBV2 TGTGCCAGCAGTGGGGCTAGCTCATTGAACACCGGGGAGCTGTTTTTT CASSGASSLNTGELFF
- TRBD2 TRBJ2-3 TRBV6-4 TGTGCCAGCAGTGGAGGGACTAGCGGGAGCACAGATACGCAGTATTTT CASSGGTSGSTDTQYF
- - TRBJ1-1 TRBV5-1 TGCGCCAGCAGCTTTTCCGTTTTAGGGGGAGGATCTGAAGCTTTCTTT CASSFSVLGGGSEAFF
- - TRBJ2-2 TRBV27 TGTGCCAGCAACTCGGGGACACCCTCAAGAGGCACCGGGGAGCTGTTTTTT CASNSGTPSRGTGELFF
- TRBD1 TRBJ1-1 TRBV18 TGTGCCAGCTCACCACGGATAACAGGGGTAAACACTGAAGCTTTCTTT CASSPRITGVNTEAFF
- - TRBJ2-7 TRBV4-3 TGCGCCAGCAGCCCCTACGGGGCATCCAGCGGAGTGGGGGAGCAGTACTTC CASSPYGASSGVGEQYF
few - TRBJ1-2 TRBV2 TGTGCCAGCAGTCTAGACCCCTCCTATCGCTACACCTTC CASSLDPSYRYTF
- - TRBJ1-4 TRBV5-1 TGCGCCAGCAGGCAGGACACTAATGAAAAACTGTTTTTT CASRQDTNEKLFF
once - TRBJ2-7 TRBV10-3 TGTGCCATCAGCTCCACAGGGCCCAACGAGCAGTACTTC CAISSTGPNEQYF
- - TRBJ2-1 TRBV27 TGTGCCAGCAGTTTAACCCACACCCTAGCGCATGAGCAGTTCTTC CASSLTHTLAHEQFF
- - TRBJ2-2 TRBV5-1 TGCGCCAGCAGATACACCGGGGAGCTGTTTTTT CASRYTGELFF
few TRBD1 TRBJ2-7 TRBV5-1 TGCGCCAGCAGCCAGGGACAGGGACTCCGGGAGCAGTACTTC CASSQGQGLREQYF
- - TRBJ1-3 TRBV19 TGTGCCAGTAGTATAGTCCCAGGGACGATCTCTGGAAACACCATATATTTT CASSIVPGTISGNTIYF
once TRBD2 TRBJ2-1 TRBV10-1 TGCGCCAGCGGCCCTAGCGGGGGTTACAATGAGCAGTTCTTC CASGPSGGYNEQFF
- - TRBJ1-1 TRBV29-1 TGCAGCGTTGAAAGCAGGGGTTGGGGGAACACTGAAGCTTTCTTT CSVESRGWGNTEAFF
- - TRBJ1-2 TRBV28 TGTGCCAGCAGCGATGACGGACAAATCAACTATGGCTACACCTTC CASSDDGQINYGYTF
- - TRBJ1-6 TRBV27 TGTGCCAGCAGTTTTCCCGGGGGTCGCTCACCCCTCCACTTT CASSFPGGRSPLHF
- TRBD1 TRBJ1-1 TRBV4-1 TGCGCCAGCAGCCAAACGGACAGGGAGAACACTGAAGCTTTCTTT CASSQTDRENTEAFF
- - TRBJ1-2 TRBV4-1 TGCGCCAGCAGCCACCGGGACGGAGGGAACTATGGCTACACCTTC CASSHRDGGNYGYTF
- - TRBJ1-1 TRBV27 TGTGCCAGCAGGAGGGGAGGGGCGAACACTGAAGCTTTCTTT CASRRGGANTEAFF
- - TRBJ2-2 TRBV7-9 TGTGCCAGCAACTTGGAGGGGGCCGGGGAGCTGTTTTTT CASNLEGAGELFF
- - TRBJ1-3 TRBV28 TGTGCCAGCAGTTCCACAGGGAATAAGCGAAACACCATATATTTT CASSSTGNKRNTIYF
- TRBD1 TRBJ2-5 TRBV5-6 TGTGCCAGCAGCTTGGGGACAGGTATCTTCCAAGAGACCCAGTACTTC CASSLGTGIFQETQYF
- TRBD2 TRBJ2-1 TRBV11-2 TGTGCCAGCAGCTTGGGACTAGCGGACATCAATGAGCAGTTCTTC CASSLGLADINEQFF
- TRBD1 TRBJ1-5 TRBV2 TGTGCCAGCAGGCCGTCCGAGGGGGCTGGCAATCAGCCCCAGCATTTT CASRPSEGAGNQPQHF
- TRBD2 TRBJ2-3 TRBV5-4 TGTGCCAGCAGCTTGGTAGCGGGAGAAGCCACAGATACGCAGTATTTT CASSLVAGEATDTQYF
- - TRBJ2-1 TRBV10-1 TGCGCCAGCAGTGAGGTCCTGGCAATCGATGAGCAGTTCTTC CASSEVLAIDEQFF
- TRBD2 TRBJ2-7 TRBV6-6 TGTGCCAGCAGTCAGGGCTCTAGCGGTACCCGGTCTGGGTACTTC CASSQGSSGTRSGYF
few - TRBJ1-6 TRBV7-2 TGTGCCAGCAGCTTAGGAGACGTTAGGGCACCCCTCCACTTT CASSLGDVRAPLHF
- - TRBJ1-2 TRBV9 TGTGCCAGCAGCGTAGGGAGCCTCGGGGGCTACACCTTC CASSVGSLGGYTF